Listed below are T cell receptor beta chains from one sample, sequenced in a study of cytotoxic CD8 clonotypes in ibrutinib-treated CLL. Data came from immunoSEQ multiplex PCR; TCRdb stores just in-frame clones and leaves some out. The repertoire holds roughly 40,000 clones, with roughly 65% as singletons. Material: PBMCs, obtained at disease progression, from a patient treated with ibrutinib. The origin of the receptors is a human donor with chronic lymphocytic leukemia. CDR3s include the opening cysteine and the closing phenylalanine or tryptophan. A D gene is named only where the DNA matches it firmly. Size is stated for part of the rows, as once, few or many counts, or as a class when the clone is expanded.

d_call	j_call	clone_size	v_call	cdr3_nt	cdr3_aa
.	TRBJ1-1	.	TRBV19	TGTGCCAGTAGAACACACCAACCCAACACTGAAGCTTTCTTT	CASRTHQPNTEAFF
.	TRBJ2-7	.	TRBV5-6	TGTGCCAGCAGCTTGAATTTAGCCTACGAGCAGTACTTC	CASSLNLAYEQYF
TRBD1	TRBJ1-5	few	TRBV28	TGTGCCAGTAGCCGCCGGACAGGGACCAATCAGCCCCAGCATTTT	CASSRRTGTNQPQHF
.	TRBJ1-2	few	TRBV28	TGTGCCAGCCTAATGGGCTATGGCTACACCTTC	CASLMGYGYTF
TRBD1	TRBJ2-7	.	TRBV9	TGTGCCAGCAGCGTAGGGGACAGCTACGAGCAGTACTTC	CASSVGDSYEQYF
TRBD2	TRBJ2-3	.	TRBV11-3	TGTGCCAGCAGCTCAGCGGGAGGAATTGAAGATACGCAGTATTTT	CASSSAGGIEDTQYF
.	TRBJ1-2	.	TRBV5-1	TGCGCCAGCCGAATCCAACAGGGAATCTATGGCTACACCTTC	CASRIQQGIYGYTF
.	TRBJ2-2	.	TRBV5-1	TGCGCCAGCAGCTTTTTCGGTCTAGCGAGCACCGGGGAGCTGTTTTTT	CASSFFGLASTGELFF
.	TRBJ1-2	few	TRBV2	TGTGCCAGCAGTGATAGTTTCGCGTTGGGCGGCTACACCTTC	CASSDSFALGGYTF
TRBD2	TRBJ2-7	once	TRBV7-2	TGTGCCAGCAGCCTAGGGACTAGCGGGACCTACGAGCAGTACTTC	CASSLGTSGTYEQYF
TRBD1	TRBJ1-2	few	TRBV19	TGTGCCAGGAACAGGGGGCGAGGCTACACCTTC	CARNRGRGYTF
.	TRBJ1-2	.	TRBV7-9	TGTGCCAGCACGTCGGGGGACTATGGCTACACCTTC	CASTSGDYGYTF
.	TRBJ1-4	few	TRBV9	TGTGCCAGCAGCGTAGGATCCCGCAATAATGAAAAACTGTTTTTT	CASSVGSRNNEKLFF
.	TRBJ2-2	.	TRBV23-1	TGCGCCAGCAGTCAGGATAACACCGGGGAGCTGTTTTTT	CASSQDNTGELFF
TRBD1	TRBJ2-7	.	TRBV7-9	TGTGCCAGCACCCCACAGGGGCCCTCCTACGAGCAGTACTTC	CASTPQGPSYEQYF
TRBD2	TRBJ2-5	few	TRBV7-9	TGTGCCAGCAGCCCTGGACTAGTAGGTTGGGAGACCCAGTACTTC	CASSPGLVGWETQYF